These T cell receptor beta chains were read from a single sample in a study of blood T cells in healthy people across ages. A single record per CDR3 protein comes from TCRdb applying MiXCR to the 5' RACE reads. The repertoire consists of roughly 680,000 distinct CDR3 sequences, with roughly 21% occurring once and the leading ten covering 3.5% to 4%. The sequenced material came from blood. Receptors were obtained from a man between 65 and 85 years old in good health. CDR3s include the opening cysteine and the closing phenylalanine or tryptophan. The D gene is left open where the match is weak. Where a row states a size, it is once, few, many or the class of an expanded clone; other rows omit it.

J gene,clone size,D gene,V gene,CDR3 DNA,CDR3 protein
TRBJ2-5,.,TRBD1,TRBV6-1,TGTGCCAGCAGTGAATTAGACAGGGGGGCCCAAGAGACCCAGTACTTC,CASSELDRGAQETQYF
TRBJ1-3,many,.,TRBV18,TGTGCCAGCTCACCATGGACGGACGGAAACACCATATATTTT,CASSPWTDGNTIYF
TRBJ2-7,few,TRBD1,TRBV6-2/TRBV6-3,TGTGCCAGCAGTTCGGCAGGGGGCTACGAGCAGTACTTC,CASSSAGGYEQYF
TRBJ2-5,.,.,TRBV7-2,TGTGCCAGCACCCTTTCTATCCAGCAGCAAGAGACCCAGTACTTC,CASTLSIQQQETQYF
TRBJ1-4,few,.,TRBV12-3/TRBV12-4,TGTGCCAGCAGTTTTTTTCGTGAAAAACTGTTTTTT,CASSFFREKLFF
TRBJ2-1,.,.,TRBV7-3,TGTGCCAGCAGCTTCACGCTAAGGAGGCCAACGGTAAATGAGCAGTTCTTC,CASSFTLRRPTVNEQFF
TRBJ2-1,few,TRBD2,TRBV20-1,TGCAGTGCGAGAGTAGCGGGATTAGAGAATGAGCAGTTCTTC,CSARVAGLENEQFF
TRBJ2-5,.,TRBD1,TRBV7-2,TGTGCCAGCAGCCGACCGGGACAGGGTTCCAATGAGCAGCTCTTC,CASSRPGQGSNEQLF
TRBJ2-3,few,TRBD1,TRBV5-1,TGCGCCAGCAGCACCAGGGGGCGCAGGGAGACAGATACGCAGTATTTT,CASSTRGRRETDTQYF
TRBJ2-3,few,.,TRBV5-1,TGCGCCAGCAGCGGCCCGGGACTCAACCCCGGGGATACGCAGTATTTT,CASSGPGLNPGDTQYF
TRBJ2-3,many,TRBD2,TRBV5-1,TGCGCCAGCAGCTTTAGCGGGAGAACAGATACGCAGTATTTT,CASSFSGRTDTQYF
TRBJ2-3,once,TRBD2,TRBV7-2,TGTGCCAGCAGCTTAACCAAGGCGGGGGGCCACACAGATACGCAGTATTTT,CASSLTKAGGHTDTQYF
TRBJ2-7,.,TRBD1,TRBV4-1,TGCGCCAGCAGCATTCCGGGACAGGGAGTCTACGAGCAGTACTTC,CASSIPGQGVYEQYF
TRBJ1-1,few,TRBD1,TRBV20-1,TGCAGTGCTAGAGATGGAGGGACAGGAACACTGGACACTGAAGCTTTCTTT,CSARDGGTGTLDTEAFF
TRBJ2-5,.,.,TRBV28,TGTGCCAGCAGTTTAGCTCCAGGTCGTGCTCGGACCCAGTACTTC,CASSLAPGRARTQYF
TRBJ2-2,.,.,TRBV4-3,TGCGCCAGCAGCCAAGTAGAAGGTTTGGACACCGGGGAGCTGTTTTTT,CASSQVEGLDTGELFF
TRBJ1-1,.,.,TRBV7-9,TGTGCCAGCAGCTCCGGGACATCGAACACTGAAGCTTTCTTT,CASSSGTSNTEAFF
TRBJ2-1,.,TRBD2,TRBV27,TGTGCCAGCAGTTTAGCGACTAGCGGGAGGACCAATGAGCAGTTCTTC,CASSLATSGRTNEQFF
TRBJ2-7,few,TRBD1,TRBV28,TGTGCCAGCCTGGACAGGGGGAGCTACGAGCAGTACTTC,CASLDRGSYEQYF
TRBJ2-2,.,.,TRBV27,TGTGCCAGCAGTTTTGGCGGGAAGAACACCGGGGAGCTGTTTTTT,CASSFGGKNTGELFF
TRBJ2-7,once,TRBD2,TRBV15,TGTGCCACCAGCAGAGATAGTCTAGCGGGACCCTACGAGCAGTACTTC,CATSRDSLAGPYEQYF
TRBJ2-2,few,.,TRBV10-3,TGTGCCATCAGCCCCGTAACACGGGGGGCGGGTACCGGGGAGCTGTTTTTT,CAISPVTRGAGTGELFF
TRBJ2-5,once,TRBD1,TRBV6-6,TGTGCCAGCAGTTACTCTAGTGGACAGGGGCAAGAGACCCAGTACTTC,CASSYSSGQGQETQYF
TRBJ2-4,.,.,TRBV5-4,TGTGCCAGCAGCTCCACCGCCGTCAGGAACATTCAGTACTTC,CASSSTAVRNIQYF
TRBJ1-2,.,TRBD1,TRBV27,TGTGCCAGTAGCAACAGGGGGCGAGGCGGCTACGCCTTC,CASSNRGRGGYAF
TRBJ2-5,.,.,TRBV6-5,TGTGCCAGCAGTTACTTCGGGGAGACCCAGTACTTC,CASSYFGETQYF
TRBJ2-1,.,.,TRBV29-1,TGCAGCGTTGAAGAACCAGCGGGCCGCAATGAGCAGTTCTTC,CSVEEPAGRNEQFF
TRBJ2-5,few,.,TRBV27,TGTGCCAGCAGTTTATTCGGCAGCCACGGGACCCAGTACTTC,CASSLFGSHGTQYF
TRBJ2-1,.,TRBD2,TRBV20-1,TGCAGTGCTGAGAGGGCAGCGGGAGGATTGAATGAGCAGTTCTTC,CSAERAAGGLNEQFF
TRBJ2-4,many,.,TRBV10-3,TGTGCCATCAGTGAGGAAGGTCTAGCCAAAAACATTCAGTACTTC,CAISEEGLAKNIQYF
TRBJ2-5,few,.,TRBV25-1,TGTGCCAGCAGTGCACCATGGGGACAAAGCCCCGCGCGCGAGACCCAGTACTTC,CASSAPWGQSPARETQYF
TRBJ2-5,.,.,TRBV15,TGTGCCACCAGCAGAAAAGATATCCAGTACTTC,CATSRKDIQYF
TRBJ1-4,few,TRBD1,TRBV5-1,TGCGCCAGCAGCTTGGTGGGACAGGGAAGTGAAAAACTGTTTTTT,CASSLVGQGSEKLFF
TRBJ2-1,few,TRBD2,TRBV28,TGTGCCAGCAGTCTAGCGGGAGTTCAGAATGAGCAGTTCTTC,CASSLAGVQNEQFF
TRBJ2-7,many,.,TRBV20-1,TGCAGTGCTAGAGATGGGGCAGGGGCGGCCTACGAGCAGTACTTC,CSARDGAGAAYEQYF
TRBJ2-5,.,.,TRBV20-1,TGCAGTGCTAGATGGAGACTAGCAAGAGGGGGGGAGACCCAGTACTTC,CSARWRLARGGETQYF
TRBJ2-7,many,TRBD1,TRBV20-1,TGCAGTGCTTGGGGACAGACCTACGAGCAGTACTTC,CSAWGQTYEQYF
TRBJ1-4,.,.,TRBV20-1,TGCAGTGCTAGCCCGGTCGTATACCCCAATGAAAAACTGTTTTTT,CSASPVVYPNEKLFF
TRBJ2-1,few,.,TRBV29-1,TGCAGCGTTGAAGGGCAGCAACCCTTTCTTGTCCATGAGCAGTTCTTC,CSVEGQQPFLVHEQFF
TRBJ2-1,few,.,TRBV27,TGTGCCAGCAGTTTATGGCGGCCCGGCCCCTACAATGAGCAGTTCTTC,CASSLWRPGPYNEQFF
TRBJ2-2,few,.,TRBV24-1,TGTGCCACCAGTGATCCCGGGACGTTCACCGGGGAGCTGTTTTTT,CATSDPGTFTGELFF
TRBJ1-2,few,.,TRBV28,TGTGCCAGCAGTTTAGTGCAGGAAGCTAACTATGGCTACACCTTC,CASSLVQEANYGYTF
TRBJ2-5,.,.,TRBV28,TGTGCCAGCAGTTCAACAGTTAGGAGCGGGGAGACCCAGTACTTC,CASSSTVRSGETQYF
TRBJ2-7,few,TRBD2,TRBV12-5,TGTGCTAGTGGTGTCGGACTAGCGGGGGCAGCCTACGAGCAGTACTTC,CASGVGLAGAAYEQYF
TRBJ2-5,many,.,TRBV5-1,TGCGCCAGCAGCTTGATAGGGCTACAAGAGACCCAGTACTTC,CASSLIGLQETQYF
TRBJ2-7,few,TRBD2,TRBV12-5,TGTGCTAGTGGTATAAGACGGGGACTAAACTACGAGCAGTACTTC,CASGIRRGLNYEQYF
TRBJ1-1,.,.,TRBV20-1,TGCAGTCCAGAGGGCAGGGCTGCCATTACCAACACTGAAGCTTTCTTT,CSPEGRAAITNTEAFF
TRBJ2-3,many,.,TRBV5-1,TGCGCCAGCAGCTTTCCAGCAGATACGCAGTATTTT,CASSFPADTQYF
TRBJ2-1,few,.,TRBV19,TGTGCCAGTAGTTATCTGGGAGGCTCCTACAATGAGCAGTTCTTC,CASSYLGGSYNEQFF
TRBJ1-1,few,.,TRBV5-1,TGCGCCAGCAGCTTCGAGGGCGTAAGAACTGAAGCTTTCTTT,CASSFEGVRTEAFF